The source of this T cell receptor (beta chain) is a study of OX40 agonist ivuxolimab in advanced cancers. For the study at large: Partial responses were observed in three patients, of whom one had hepatocellular carcinoma and two had cutaneous melanoma.

This clone was found a few times. Its antigen is not known. Only in-frame clones appear in the TCRdb table, and some are missing; sequencing was by immunoSEQ multiplex PCR. Of 45,000 to 50,000 clones listed, approximately 90% are singletons. The study's findings and limits: Both CD4+ and CD8+ T cell populations in blood had undergone clonal expansion by week 6 at 0.1 to 3.0 mg/kg. Low normalized T-cell clonal expansion also characterized some of the nonresponders.

V lost 0 bases and J lost 1, with 6 bases in between. The V gene's germline CDR1 is SGHAT and CDR2 FQDESV (reference sequence). There are 15 residues in the CDR3. The TCR originated in an adult with an advanced solid tumor such as melanoma, head and neck, liver or kidney cancer. This chain uses TRBV11-1 with TRBJ2-2; D call uncertain. The material sequenced was CD4+ or CD8+ T cells sorted from blood, taken in a trial of the OX40 agonist ivuxolimab. The CDR3 loop is CASSLATGNTGELFF. The DNA of the CDR3 is TGTGCCAGCAGCTTAGCGACGGGGAACACCGGGGAGCTGTTTTTT.